These 27 T cell receptor beta chains were all obtained from the same sample, sequenced in a study of T cell responses to AZD1222 COVID-19 vaccine. Measured with immunoSEQ multiplex PCR; TCRdb has only the in-frame clones, and not every one. Altogether approximately 150,000 clones are present, around 90% being singletons, with the ten largest covering around 1.6%. The sample here was peripheral blood, taken 28 days after the second AZD1222 dose. These receptors were collected from an adult who received the AZD1222 COVID-19 vaccine.

This clone was counted between two and nine times. The genes are TRBV7-9 and TRBJ2-2, with 7 bases matching TRBD1. CDR1 and CDR2 (germline): SEHNR, FQNEAQ (reference sequence). The CDR3 loop spans 17 amino acids. The V segment lost 5 bases and the J segment 0 bases; nucleotides outside the gene matches: 9. For the CDR3, the DNA is TGTGCCAGCAGCCCACATCATGGACAGGCGAACACCGGGGAGCTGTTTTTT. It is translated as CASSPHHGQANTGELFF.

The J gene is TRBJ2-5, the V gene TRBV7-3; TRBD2 might be the D (6 bases). The CDR3 sequence is 14 residues long. Per the germline V gene, CDR1 is SGHTA and CDR2 is FQGTGA. V was clipped by 3 bases and J by 3 bases, with 11 bases between them. CDR3 sequence reads: CASSFSGRKETQYF. CDR3 DNA sequence: TGTGCCAGCAGCTTCTCGGGGAGGAAAGAGACCCAGTACTTC.

The V and J genes are TRBV18 and TRBJ1-3; TRBD1 might be the D (6 bases). The CDR3 runs to 16 residues. The V gene's germline CDR1 is KGHSH and CDR2 LQKENI. Trimming removed 0 bases from V and 0 bases from J, with 9 bases in between. The CDR3 DNA reads as TGTGCCAGCTCACCACCGGGGGCCTTCTCTGGAAACACCATATATTTT. It is translated as CASSPPGAFSGNTIYF.

The chain's CDR3 is CASSAYQREQYF. The DNA for the CDR3 is TGTGCCAGCAGCGCCTACCAGAGGGAGCAGTACTTC. This rearrangement joins TRBV7-8 to TRBJ2-7, with D uncertain. This CDR3 is built from 12 residues. The germline CDR1 and CDR2 sequences are SGHVS and FQNEAQ. V was cut by 5 bases and J by 7 bases, with 12 bases left in between.

The rearrangement links TRBV5-1 to TRBJ2-1; 11 bases line up with TRBD2. This CDR3 has 17 residues. The trim removed 0 bases at V and 6 bases at J, leaving 8 bases unmatched. The germline CDR1 and CDR2 sequences are SGHRS and YFSETQ. CDR3 DNA: TGCGCCAGCAGCTTGGGGACCTCTAGCGGGAGGCCCAATGAGCAGTTCTTC. It translates to CASSLGTSSGRPNEQFF.

As concerns this clone: A junction end diverges from the germline sequence, so it may reflect a read error. Other DNA sequences of this sample code for an identical CDR3. The chain uses TRBV28 and TRBJ1-5; 7 bases map to TRBD1. The germline gives CDR1 MDHEN, CDR2 SYDVKM. The CDR3 totals 17 residues. The CDR3 nucleotides read TGTGCCAGCAGTACCCCATCAGGGGGAATCGGCAATCAGCCCCAACATTTT. Protein sequence: CASSTPSGGIGNQPQHF.

A word on this clone: An end of the junction differs from the germline gene, which may be a read error. The genes are TRBV27 and TRBJ2-1; 7 nucleotides match TRBD2. This CDR3 is built from 14 residues. CDR1 is MNHEY and CDR2 is SMNVEV in the germline V gene (reference sequence). CDR3 DNA sequence: TGTGCCAGCAGTTTGGAGACCCGCGGGGGACCGCTGATCTTC. Encoded protein: CASSLETRGGPLIF.

The chain is built from TRBV6-5 and TRBJ1-5; the match to TRBD1 covers 7 bases. The CDR3 is made up of 14 amino acids. After removal of 6 bases from V and 5 bases from J, the junction contained 7 bases not matched to a gene. Germline-derived CDR1 and CDR2 are MNHEY and SVGAGI. The CDR3 sequence: CASRPSGGDQPQHF. DNA of the CDR3: TGTGCCAGCAGGCCATCAGGGGGGGATCAGCCCCAGCATTTT.

V and J are TRBV28 and TRBJ1-4, with TRBD1 matching over 10 bases. Germline V gene lookup returns CDR1 MDHEN and CDR2 SYDVKM. This CDR3 is 15 amino acids long. V trimming: 2 bases; J trimming: 7 bases; junction bases outside the gene matches: 4. Here the CDR3 reads CASSLIGQGVEKLFF. For the CDR3, the DNA is TGTGCCAGCAGTTTAATCGGACAGGGGGTTGAAAAACTGTTTTTT.

V is TRBV28 and J is TRBJ1-5; 7 nucleotides align to TRBD1. The germline gives CDR1 MDHEN, CDR2 SYDVKM. The CDR3 totals 15 residues. J lost 6 bases, V lost 2 bases, and 7 bases had no gene match. DNA of the CDR3: TGTGCCAGCAGTTTAAGGGACAGATACATTCAGCCCCAGCATTTT. This gives the protein CASSLRDRYIQPQHF. Full variable domain (missing parts from reference TRBV28 and TRBJ1-5): DVKVTQSSRYLVKRTGEKVFLECVQDMDHENMFWYRQDPGLGLRLIYFSYDVKMKEKGDIPEGYSVSREKKERFSLILESASTNQTSMYLCASSLRDRYIQPQHFGDGTRLSIL.

This clone was recorded only once. The chain recombines TRBV7-2 with TRBJ2-1; 8 bases fit TRBD2. Germline CDR1 reads SGHTA; CDR2 reads FQGNSA. V lost 2 bases and J lost 4; bases outside the gene matches: 4. This CDR3 spans 15 amino acids. The chain's CDR3 is CASSLRSGGYNEQFF. For the CDR3, the DNA is TGTGCCAGCAGCTTACGGAGCGGGGGTTACAATGAGCAGTTCTTC. The whole variable domain, filled in from reference TRBV7-2 and TRBJ2-1, reads GAGVSQSPSNKVTEKGKDVELRCDPISGHTALYWYRQSLGQGLEFLIYFQGNSAPDKSGLPSDRFSAERTGGSVSTLTIQRTQQEDSAVYLCASSLRSGGYNEQFFGPGTRLTVL.

The chain uses TRBV15 and TRBJ1-1, with unresolved D. The V gene lost 0 bases and the J gene lost 2 bases, with 13 bases spanning the gap. This CDR3 contains 16 residues. CDR1 and CDR2 from the germline V gene are LNHNV and YYDKDF (reference sequence). The CDR3 DNA sequence: TGTGCCACCAGCAGAGATAGAATGGGGAGTAACACTGAAGCTTTCTTT. Translating gives CATSRDRMGSNTEAFF.

The CDR3 sequence: CSHLAGDTGELFF. The CDR3 DNA is TGCAGCCACTTAGCGGGGGACACCGGGGAGCTGTTTTTT. The genes are TRBV29-1 and TRBJ2-2; 9 bases line up with TRBD2. The CDR3 covers 13 residues. Germline trimming cut 8 bases from V and 3 bases from J; bases unmatched to any gene: 4. The germline V gene has CDR1 SQVTM and CDR2 ANQGSEA.

The V call is TRBV15, the J call TRBJ2-5; TRBD1 agrees at 8 bases. The CDR3 is made up of 18 amino acids. V dropped 8 bases and J dropped 5; count of bases not matched to a gene: 22. CDR1 and CDR2 (germline): LNHNV, YYDKDF (reference sequence). CDR3 residues: CATLQLGQGKPFGETQYF. CDR3 sequence (DNA): TGTGCCACCCTTCAACTAGGACAGGGAAAGCCCTTTGGGGAGACCCAGTACTTC.

CDR3: CATSRAGRGTETQYF. For the CDR3, the DNA is TGTGCCACCAGCAGAGCGGGCAGGGGGACAGAGACCCAGTACTTC. This chain connects TRBV15 to TRBJ2-5, with 7 bases fitting TRBD1. Trimming cost V 1 base and J 4 bases; bases outside gene matches: 6. The germline V gene encodes CDR1 LNHNV and CDR2 YYDKDF (reference sequence). The CDR3 is 15 amino acids.

The genes are TRBV6-2 or TRBV6-3 and TRBJ2-1, with a tentative D call TRBD2 (5 bases). The CDR3 sequence is 15 residues long. V was cut by 2 bases and J by 9 bases, with 17 bases left in between. Germline assignment: CDR1 MNHEY and CDR2 SVGEGT. The CDR3 sequence: CASSYTSTSGSEQFF. As DNA, the CDR3 is TGTGCCAGCAGTTACACCTCTACTAGTGGGAGTGAGCAGTTCTTC.

The chain recombines TRBV4-1 with TRBJ2-3; tentative D call: TRBD2 (7 bases). The V and J ends lost 1 base and 6 bases respectively, with 14 bases between them. Germline loops: CDR1 MGHRA, CDR2 YSYEKL. The CDR3 totals 15 residues. The CDR3 region has the DNA TGCGCCAGCAGCCAAGTACGGGGGGCGGCCGATACGCAGTATTTT. Protein sequence: CASSQVRGAADTQYF.

This chain uses TRBV30 with TRBJ1-3; D is unclear. Germline lookup yields CDR1 GTSNPN and CDR2 SVGIG (reference sequence). The ends were cut back, 0 bases at V and 0 bases at J, with 6 bases in the middle. This CDR3 region has 14 residues. Here the CDR3 reads CAWSVLSSGNTIYF. CDR3 sequence (DNA): TGTGCCTGGAGTGTACTGAGCTCTGGAAACACCATATATTTT. Drawing the rest from reference TRBV30 and TRBJ1-3, the complete variable domain is SQTIHQWPATLVQPVGSPLSLECTVEGTSNPNLYWYRQAAGRGLQLLFYSVGIGQISSEVPQNLSASRPQDRQFILSSKKLLLSDSGFYLCAWSVLSSGNTIYFGEGSWLTVV.

This clone was observed once. The J gene is TRBJ1-6, the V gene TRBV5-6; 7 bases map to TRBD1. This CDR3 spans 14 amino acids. V lost 4 bases and J lost 14; bases outside the gene matches: 12. Germline assignment: CDR1 SGHDT and CDR2 YYEEEE. The CDR3 loop is CASSPGTAGLTLHF. Here the CDR3 DNA reads TGTGCCAGCAGCCCCGGGACAGCAGGCCTTACCCTCCACTTT.

The table lists this clone with a few counts. The chain is built from TRBV7-2 and TRBJ1-4; TRBD1 is a possible D gene (5 bases). The CDR3 has 16 amino acids. Germline CDR1 and CDR2: SGHTA and FQGNSA. Trimming stripped 1 base from V and 8 bases from J, with 17 bases between. The DNA of the CDR3 is TGTGCCAGCAGCTTAGGGGGGTGGGAGCCAGGGGAAAAACTGTTTTTT. Amino acid sequence: CASSLGGWEPGEKLFF.

The genes are TRBV7-3 and TRBJ2-1; D is undetermined. The CDR3 has 16 amino acids. Germline-derived CDR1 and CDR2 are SGHTA and FQGTGA. Trimming removed 1 base from V and 5 bases from J, with 15 bases in between. CDR3 sequence (DNA): TGTGCCAGCAGCTTAATTGGACGCCCCGGAGACAATGAGCAGTTCTTC. This sequence encodes CASSLIGRPGDNEQFF.

CDR3 sequence: CAWSVRDRGNTDTQYF. The CDR3 nucleotides are TGTGCCTGGAGTGTACGGGACAGGGGTAACACAGATACGCAGTATTTT. This chain uses TRBV30 with TRBJ2-3; the match to TRBD1 covers 10 bases. This CDR3 comprises 16 residues. Looked up from germline, CDR1 is GTSNPN and CDR2 is SVGIG (reference sequence). V was clipped by 0 bases and J by 2 bases; unmatched bases: 5.

The chain joins TRBV14 to TRBJ1-2; 8 bases are a match to TRBD1. Germline-derived CDR1 and CDR2 are SGHDN and FVKESK. Germline trimming cut 3 bases from V and 0 bases from J; bases unmatched to any gene: 18. The CDR3 covers 20 residues. Here the CDR3 DNA reads TGTGCCAGCAGCCAGGCCACTGACCGGGACAGGTACCCCGCTAACTATGGCTACACCTTC. This translates into CASSQATDRDRYPANYGYTF.

The CDR3 region is CASSRSRVVNTEAFF. The CDR3 DNA reads TGTGCCAGCAGCAGGTCTCGGGTCGTGAACACTGAAGCTTTCTTT. This rearrangement joins TRBV21-1 to TRBJ1-1. TRBV21-1 corresponds to a pseudogene. This CDR3 comprises 15 residues.

The V and J genes are TRBV11-2 and TRBJ2-3, with no clear D. Per the germline V gene, CDR1 is SGHAT and CDR2 is FQNNGV. Trimming pared 2 bases from V and 3 bases from J, leaving 18 bases between. The CDR3 extends over 17 amino acids. This CDR3 reads CASSLMEGIPPTDTQYF. CDR3 in DNA: TGTGCCAGCAGCTTAATGGAAGGGATTCCCCCGACAGATACGCAGTATTTT.

The V and J genes are TRBV10-1 and TRBJ2-1; D unclear. The CDR3 runs to 14 residues. From germline, CDR1 is WNHNN and CDR2 SYGVQD (reference sequence). Trimming stripped 3 bases from V and 1 base from J, with 7 bases between. The chain's CDR3 is CASSEGQSYNEQFF. Here the CDR3 DNA reads TGCGCCAGCAGTGAAGGGCAGTCCTACAATGAGCAGTTCTTC.

V gene TRBV5-1 combines with J gene TRBJ1-6; D may be TRBD1 (5 bases). Trimming pared 7 bases from V and 4 bases from J, leaving 15 bases between. The CDR3 is 15 residues long. The germline V gene has CDR1 SGHRS and CDR2 YFSETQ. Here the CDR3 reads CASGTDGSYNSPLHF. The CDR3 nucleotides read TGCGCCAGCGGGACTGACGGCAGTTATAATTCACCCCTCCACTTT.